Listed below are T cell receptor beta chains from one sample, sequenced in a study of T cell changes during pregnancy in multiple sclerosis. Here immunoSEQ multiplex PCR was the method, and the copy in TCRdb shows in-frame clones only, minus some. The sample has approximately 50,000 clones, roughly 90% seen once; the top ten hold approximately 1.3%. Sequences were derived from peripheral blood, sampled in the second trimester of pregnancy. The receptor set was obtained from a female donor with multiple sclerosis, enrolled in a pregnancy study. Both conserved end residues are trimmed from each CDR3.

cdr3_length j_call v_call cdr3_aa
14 TRBJ2-7 TRBV7-8 ASSSRRAGGLYEQY
14 TRBJ1-2 TRBV7-2 ASSLLPRTEVYGYT
13 TRBJ1-6 TRBV15 ATSRQDSRNSPLH
14 TRBJ2-1 TRBV6-6 ASSYSTGFAYNEQF
13 TRBJ2-7 TRBV6-1 ASSDAQGMSYEQY
12 TRBJ2-3 TRBV5-1 ASRGSVSTDTQY
13 TRBJ2-7 TRBV4-1 ASSQDRTGGYEQY
9 TRBJ2-1 TRBV15 ATRGGRGPF
12 TRBJ1-2 TRBV4-3 ASSQYTVNYGYT
14 TRBJ1-4 TRBV28 ASSPPTAGEGEKLF